The 24 T cell receptor beta chains in this list originate from one sample, sequenced in a study of PD-L1 blockade in urothelial cancer. Generated by immunoSEQ multiplex PCR, the TCRdb table keeps only in-frame clones and is missing some. The data hold approximately 20,000 clones, with roughly 90% observed a single time. The sample in question was PBMCs, obtained around atezolizumab (anti-PD-L1) treatment. These receptors all stem from an older woman with urothelial cancer.

This chain connects TRBV11-2 to TRBJ2-2, with D perhaps TRBD1 (5 bases). Germline CDR1 is SGHAT and CDR2 is FQNNGV. The V and J ends lost 1 base and 8 bases respectively, with 17 bases between them. The CDR3 sequence is 16 residues long. The CDR3 bases are TGTGCCAGCAGCTTAGCGGCCAGGGTCTCGGAGGGGGAGCTGTTTTTT. Translation: CASSLAARVSEGELFF. Using reference TRBV11-2 and TRBJ2-2 for the parts outside the CDR3, the full variable domain is EAGVAQSPRYKIIEKRQSVAFWCNPISGHATLYWYQQILGQGPKLLIQFQNNGVVDDSQLPKDRFSAERLKGVDSTLKIQPAKLEDSAVYLCASSLAARVSEGELFFGEGSRLTVL.

The chain joins TRBV5-5 to TRBJ2-5, with 9 bases fitting TRBD2. V trimming: 1 base; J trimming: 5 bases; junction bases outside the gene matches: 15. Germline V CDR1 and CDR2: SGHKS, YYEKEE (reference sequence). The CDR3 runs to 18 residues. The CDR3 sequence: CASSLLGAGGGWLETQYF. In DNA form, the CDR3 reads TGTGCCAGCAGCTTGTTGGGAGCGGGAGGAGGGTGGTTGGAGACCCAGTACTTC.

V gene TRBV5-5 combines with J gene TRBJ1-2; TRBD1 matches 12 bases. Germline trimming cut 1 base from V and 8 bases from J; bases unmatched to any gene: 6. The CDR3 spans 15 residues. Germline V gene lookup returns CDR1 SGHKS and CDR2 YYEKEE (reference sequence). CDR3 loop: CASSLQGGTGGGYTF. The CDR3 DNA sequence: TGTGCCAGCAGCTTGCAAGGGGGGACAGGGGGCGGCTACACCTTC.

This CDR3 reads CASSPGTGGFNEQFF. CDR3 DNA: TGTGCCAGCAGCCCCGGGACAGGGGGTTTCAATGAGCAGTTCTTC. The chain has TRBV7-3 and TRBJ2-1; 11 positions agree with TRBD1. With 5 bases clipped from V and 6 bases from J, the junction kept 6 bases outside the gene matches. Germline loops: CDR1 SGHTA, CDR2 FQGTGA. This CDR3 has 15 residues.

The V call is TRBV5-1, the J call TRBJ2-3; D is unclear. The ends were cut back, 0 bases at V and 0 bases at J, with 11 bases in the middle. Germline V gene data show CDR1 as SGHRS and CDR2 as YFSETQ. This CDR3 is 16 amino acids long. The CDR3 DNA sequence: TGCGCCAGCAGCTTGGCCACTCGTGCTAGCACAGATACGCAGTATTTT. Its translation is CASSLATRASTDTQYF.

V usage is TRBV6-5 and J usage is TRBJ2-7; TRBD1 matches at 7 bases. CDR3 length: 13 amino acids. The V segment lost 0 bases and the J segment 5 bases; nucleotides outside the gene matches: 1. Germline loops: CDR1 MNHEY, CDR2 SVGAGI. The CDR3 nucleotides read TGTGCCAGCAGTTACTCCAGGGGGAACGAGCAGTACTTC. Encoded protein: CASSYSRGNEQYF.

The V call is TRBV27, the J call TRBJ1-2; the match to TRBD1 covers 8 bases. Trimming took 4 bases from V and 7 from J; bases not matched to a gene: 8. The length of the CDR3 is 14 residues. In germline, CDR1 is MNHEY, CDR2 SMNVEV (reference sequence). The CDR3 sequence is CASSSGQGTAGYTF. Here the CDR3 DNA reads TGTGCCAGCAGTTCAGGACAGGGTACGGCTGGCTACACCTTC.

The chain links TRBV27 to TRBJ2-7; D possibly corresponds to TRBD2 (6 bases). Trimming stripped 8 bases from V and 0 bases from J, with 14 bases between. The CDR3 sequence is 14 residues long. The germline V gene has CDR1 MNHEY and CDR2 SMNVEV (reference sequence). In DNA form, the CDR3 reads TGTGCCAGCGGAAGCGGGCTCAGCTCCTACGAGCAGTACTTC. This translates into CASGSGLSSYEQYF.

The rearrangement links TRBV6-6 to TRBJ2-7; D uncertain. The germline V and J ends were trimmed by 2 bases and 4 bases, with 12 bases remaining between them. Germline V CDR1 and CDR2: MNHNY, SVGAGI (reference sequence). The length of the CDR3 is 14 residues. CDR3 sequence reads: CASSYALPGYEQYF. The CDR3, as DNA: TGTGCCAGCAGTTACGCACTACCCGGATACGAGCAGTACTTC.

V usage is TRBV27 and J usage is TRBJ1-5; 9 nucleotides align to TRBD1. The germline V gene has CDR1 MNHEY and CDR2 SMNVEV (reference sequence). With V trimmed by 10 bases and J by 1 base, 14 bases remained unmatched. CDR3 size: 17 residues. CDR3 sequence reads: CATRSQGADPSNQPQHF. The CDR3, as DNA: TGTGCCACCCGCTCACAGGGGGCCGATCCAAGCAATCAGCCCCAGCATTTT.

The chain is built from TRBV19 and TRBJ1-5; D unresolved. The CDR3 is 13 amino acids. The germline CDR1 and CDR2 sequences are LNHDA and SQIVND (reference sequence). Trimming shortened V by 7 bases and J by 3 bases, and 10 bases separated the two germline ends. CDR3: CASTEAFNQPQHF. The DNA for the CDR3 is TGTGCCAGTACTGAGGCTTTCAATCAGCCCCAGCATTTT.

This clone was counted a few times. The chain recombines TRBV5-8 with TRBJ1-5, with D hard to call. Between the trimmed V and J ends, which lost 3 bases and 5 bases, there was a span of 15 bases. Germline V gene lookup returns CDR1 SGHTS and CDR2 YDEGEE. The CDR3 spans 15 residues. Here the CDR3 reads CASSYYIVSDQPQHF. The CDR3, as DNA: TGTGCCAGCAGCTACTACATAGTTTCGGATCAGCCCCAGCATTTT.

The chain joins TRBV4-3 to TRBJ2-7; TRBD1 aligns across 8 bases. The CDR3 runs 15 residues. Germline trimming cut 4 bases from V and 2 bases from J; bases unmatched to any gene: 7. CDR1 and CDR2 (germline): LGHNA, YSLEER. CDR3 sequence reads: CASSPPGQDPYEQYF. Written as DNA, the CDR3 is TGCGCCAGCAGCCCCCCGGGACAGGACCCCTACGAGCAGTACTTC.

The chain carries TRBV5-1 and TRBJ2-3, with D possibly matching TRBD1 (6 bases). The CDR3 has 15 residues. The germline gives CDR1 SGHRS, CDR2 YFSETQ. Trimming stripped 0 bases from V and 4 bases from J, with 12 bases between. The CDR3 reads CASSLEGTPPDTQYF. In DNA, the CDR3 is TGCGCCAGCAGCTTGGAAGGGACACCCCCAGATACGCAGTATTTT. Variable domain in full (rest from reference TRBV5-1 and TRBJ2-3): KAGVTQTPRYLIKTRGQQVTLSCSPISGHRSVSWYQQTPGQGLQFLFEYFSETQRNKGNFPGRFSGRQFSNSRSEMNVSTLELGDSALYLCASSLEGTPPDTQYFGPGTRLTVL.

V usage is TRBV29-1 and J usage is TRBJ2-1; TRBD2 aligns across 12 bases. There are 15 residues in the CDR3. The V and J ends lost 4 bases and 9 bases, in that order; junction bases with no gene match: 10. CDR1 and CDR2 (germline): SQVTM, ANQGSEA. For the CDR3, the DNA is TGCAGCGTTGCGCTAGCGGGAGGGCCGAAGGGTGAGCAGTTCTTC. Translating gives CSVALAGGPKGEQFF.

The gene calls are TRBV27 and TRBJ2-3; tentatively, D is TRBD2 (6 bases). Trimming left V 6 bases short and J 1 base short, with 11 bases between. There are 14 residues in the CDR3. The germline V gene has CDR1 MNHEY and CDR2 SMNVEV (reference sequence). The CDR3 DNA reads as TGTGCCAGCAGCCAGCGGGCCCGCACAGATACGCAGTATTTT. The encoded protein is CASSQRARTDTQYF.

The chain employs TRBV9 and TRBJ1-3; tentatively, D is TRBD1 (6 bases). The CDR3 spans 16 residues. Germline lookup yields CDR1 SGDLS and CDR2 YYNGEE. Trimming pared 3 bases from V and 0 bases from J, leaving 13 bases between. The CDR3 loop is CASSAQGGISGNTIYF. DNA for the CDR3: TGTGCCAGCAGCGCTCAAGGGGGTATCTCTGGAAACACCATATATTTT. Based on the CDR3 plus reference TRBV9 and TRBJ1-3, the full variable domain is DSGVTQTPKHLITATGQRVTLRCSPRSGDLSVYWYQQSLDQGLQFLIQYYNGEERAKGNILERFSAQQFPDLHSELNLSSLELGDSALYFCASSAQGGISGNTIYFGEGSWLTVV.

The CDR3 DNA reads as TGTGCCAGCACCTTGGGGGGTAGCTCTGGAAACACCATATATTTT. Amino acids: CASTLGGSSGNTIYF. This sequence joins TRBV28 and TRBJ1-3, with a tentative D call TRBD1 (5 bases). Deletions cut 7 bases from V and 0 bases from J, with 13 bases between. The CDR3 contains 15 residues. Germline V CDR1 and CDR2: MDHEN, SYDVKM.

This clone was counted between two and nine times. This chain connects TRBV7-6 to TRBJ2-2; unclear D gene. The V end was cut by 4 bases, the J end by 6 bases, with 9 bases between. The germline V gene encodes CDR1 SGHVS and CDR2 FNYEAQ. The CDR3 consists of 13 residues. The CDR3 DNA follows: TGTGCCAGCAGCTCCGTAGCAGCCGGGGAGCTGTTTTTT. Translation: CASSSVAAGELFF.

DNA of the CDR3: TGTGCCACCAGCAGAGGGACAGGGGAATATGGCTACACCTTC. Its protein is CATSRGTGEYGYTF. This chain links TRBV15 with TRBJ1-2; TRBD1 aligns across 9 bases. This CDR3 region has 14 residues. Germline V gene lookup returns CDR1 LNHNV and CDR2 YYDKDF (reference sequence). J was trimmed by 5 bases and V by 1 base; bases with no gene match: 2.

The sample holds one count of this clone. The genes are TRBV6-6 and TRBJ2-2; 10 bases fit TRBD1. CDR3 size: 15 residues. Unmatched junction bases numbered 4, after V lost 4 bases and J lost 5 bases. Looked up from germline, CDR1 is MNHNY and CDR2 is SVGAGI (reference sequence). CDR3 sequence reads: CASSSTGGATGELFF. The CDR3 region has the DNA TGTGCCAGCAGTTCGACAGGGGGCGCGACCGGGGAGCTGTTTTTT.

The J gene is TRBJ1-5, the V gene TRBV6-1, with 11 bases aligning to TRBD1. The trim removed 6 bases at V and 5 bases at J, leaving 6 bases unmatched. CDR1 and CDR2 from the germline V gene are MNHNS and SASEGT. This CDR3 is 15 amino acids long. The CDR3 nucleotides are TGTGCCAGCAGCAAAAGGACAGGGGGCGATCAGCCCCAGCATTTT. Translated: CASSKRTGGDQPQHF.

The chain is built from TRBV29-1 and TRBJ2-2, with TRBD1 identical over 9 bases. CDR1 and CDR2 from the germline V gene are SQVTM and ANQGSEA. This CDR3 is 13 amino acids long. V dropped 7 bases and J dropped 7; count of bases not matched to a gene: 7. CDR3 region: CSGSDRGVGELFF. CDR3 bases: TGCAGCGGGAGCGACAGGGGGGTCGGGGAGCTGTTTTTT.

The chain joins TRBV27 to TRBJ1-2; 8 nucleotides match TRBD1. The V gene's germline CDR1 is MNHEY and CDR2 SMNVEV (reference sequence). The CDR3 extends over 14 amino acids. V lost 5 bases to trimming and J lost 4 bases; unmatched junction nucleotides: 6. This CDR3 is CASSEGGQAYGYTF. DNA for the CDR3: TGTGCCAGCAGTGAGGGGGGACAGGCCTATGGCTACACCTTC.